These 19 T cell receptor beta chains share one sample of origin, sequenced in a study of blood T cell repertoires in COVID-19. Profiled with immunoSEQ multiplex PCR; TCRdb holds only in-frame clones, not every one. The sample records around 270,000 clones, over 80% being singletons. Material for sequencing was PBMCs or T cells enriched from blood (not recorded which). The receptors were gathered from a woman aged 40 to 55 who had been exposed to COVID-19.

In nucleotides, the CDR3 is TGTGCCACCAGGGACAGGGTTTATCATGGCTACACCTTC. Protein sequence: CATRDRVYHGYTF. The V and J genes are TRBV12-3 or TRBV12-4 and TRBJ1-2; 9 nucleotides line up with TRBD1. The CDR3 has 13 amino acids. The J segment lost 6 bases and the V segment lost 10 bases, leaving 9 bases of the junction unmatched.

The rearrangement links TRBV7-8 to TRBJ2-7, with 14 bases lining up with TRBD2. This CDR3 comprises 18 residues. Per the germline V gene, CDR1 is SGHVS and CDR2 is FQNEAQ. With V trimmed by 4 bases and J by 2 bases, 10 bases remained unmatched. CDR3 in amino acids: CASSWTRTSGRRTYEQYV. As DNA, the CDR3 is TGTGCCAGCAGCTGGACGCGGACTAGCGGGAGGCGCACCTACGAGCAGTACGTC.

The chain carries TRBV7-6 and TRBJ2-5; 11 bases align to TRBD2. Germline loops: CDR1 SGHVS, CDR2 FNYEAQ. Trimming removed 2 bases from V and 2 bases from J; junction bases left unmatched: 4. There are 16 residues in the CDR3. CDR3 coding DNA: TGTGCCAGCAGCTTAAGACTAGCGGGGATGCAAGAGACCCAGTACTTC. Translating gives CASSLRLAGMQETQYF. The variable domain in full, with the rest retrieved from reference TRBV7-6 and TRBJ2-5, is GAGVSQSPRYKVTKRGQDVALRCDPISGHVSLYWYRQALGQGPEFLTYFNYEAQQDKSGLPNDRFSAERPEGSISTLTIQRTEQRDSAMYRCASSLRLAGMQETQYFGPGTRLLVL.

V and J are TRBV5-6 and TRBJ2-5; tentatively, D is TRBD1 (6 bases). Germline CDR1 SGHDT, CDR2 YYEEEE. This CDR3 contains 15 residues. V lost 4 bases to trimming and J lost 5 bases, with 18 bases between them. The CDR3 coding sequence is TGTGCCAGCAGCACCGGACAGTCTGGTTGGGAGACCCAGTACTTC. Translated, it gives CASSTGQSGWETQYF.

The J gene is TRBJ1-1, the V gene TRBV9; 9 bases match TRBD1. The length of the CDR3 is 13 residues. The germline CDR1 and CDR2 sequences are SGDLS and YYNGEE. The V segment lost 4 bases and the J segment 8 bases; nucleotides outside the gene matches: 6. In DNA form, the CDR3 reads TGTGCCAGCAGCCCTCGGACAGGGGTCGAAGCTTTCTTT. This translates into CASSPRTGVEAFF.

The CDR3 region has the DNA TGTGCCAGCGACAAAACAAGCACAGATACGCAGTATTTT. It specifies CASDKTSTDTQYF. This chain joins TRBV19 and TRBJ2-3; D is unclear. The V end lost 9 bases, the J end lost 0 bases, and 10 bases lay between the germline ends. Germline CDR1 reads LNHDA; CDR2 reads SQIVND (reference sequence). The CDR3 loop spans 13 amino acids.

The chain couples TRBV18 to TRBJ1-2, with D possibly being TRBD1 (5 bases). The germline V gene encodes CDR1 KGHSH and CDR2 LQKENI. The CDR3 spans 14 residues. The V end lost 1 base, the J end lost 6 bases, and 12 bases lay between the germline ends. CDR3 region: CASSPQRQGDGYTF. CDR3 DNA sequence: TGTGCCAGCTCACCACAGCGTCAGGGTGATGGCTACACCTTC.

This chain uses TRBV6-5 with TRBJ2-2; weak D call: TRBD2 (5 bases). The CDR3 totals 13 residues. Germline CDR1 is MNHEY and CDR2 is SVGAGI. The ends were cut back, 7 bases at V and 7 bases at J, with 13 bases in the middle. This CDR3 reads CASTPRGFGELFF. The CDR3 region has the DNA TGTGCCAGCACCCCGCGAGGGTTCGGGGAGCTGTTTTTT.

This clone was recorded a few times. V is TRBV6-2 or TRBV6-3 and J is TRBJ2-7, with D perhaps TRBD2 (5 bases). Germline CDR1 is MNHEY and CDR2 is SVGEGT. This CDR3 region has 13 residues. With 3 bases removed from V and 3 bases from J, the gap between germline ends came to 9 bases. As DNA, the CDR3 is TGTGCCAGCAGTTATGGAGGCCACTACGAGCAGTACGTC. Translated: CASSYGGHYEQYV.

J is TRBJ1-4 and V is TRBV15; 7 bases fit TRBD1. Germline assignment: CDR1 LNHNV and CDR2 YYDKDF (reference sequence). V gave up 5 bases and J gave up 5 bases; unmatched junction bases: 8. The CDR3 totals 15 residues. Written as DNA, the CDR3 is TGTGCCACCAGCCAAGACAGGGCACGGAATGAAAAACTGTTTTTT. Protein: CATSQDRARNEKLFF.

The chain recombines TRBV7-9 with TRBJ1-1; D perhaps matches TRBD1 (6 bases). Trimming took 6 bases from V and 1 from J, leaving 15 bases between them. CDR1 and CDR2 from the germline V gene are SEHNR and FQNEAQ (reference sequence). CDR3 length: 15 residues. The CDR3 DNA reads TGTGCCAGCAGACAAGGGGGTTTTGGGAACACTGAAGCTTTCTTT. Protein: CASRQGGFGNTEAFF.

The chain employs TRBV7-8 and TRBJ2-1, with TRBD2 identical over 13 bases. Per germline, CDR1 SGHVS and CDR2 FQNEAQ. V was pared by 3 bases and J by 4 bases, with 3 bases of the junction left unmatched. This CDR3 contains 16 residues. The CDR3 sequence: CASSLRTSGSYNEQFF. CDR3 in DNA: TGTGCCAGCAGCTTGAGGACTAGCGGGAGTTACAATGAGCAGTTCTTC.

V usage is TRBV7-3 and J usage is TRBJ1-5, with TRBD1 matching over 12 bases. Germline CDR1 SGHTA, CDR2 FQGTGA. This CDR3 has 19 residues. The V gene end was trimmed by 11 bases and the J gene end by 1 base; junction bases not matched to a gene: 18. The DNA of the CDR3 is TGTGCCTCCGTTTTTTCGGGACAGGGGGCTGTGGCGAGCAATCAGCCCCAGCATTTT. Translated: CASVFSGQGAVASNQPQHF.

CDR3 loop: CASSHFTTGRKYEQYF. In DNA, the CDR3 is TGTGCCAGCAGTCACTTTACGACAGGGAGGAAGTACGAGCAGTACTTC. The rearrangement links TRBV28 to TRBJ2-7, with D possibly TRBD1 on 7 matching bases. Germline V lookup: CDR1 MDHEN, CDR2 SYDVKM. With 5 bases removed from V and 4 bases from J, the gap between germline ends came to 21 bases. This CDR3 region has 16 residues.

This clone is a singleton in its sample. The chain is built from TRBV5-1 and TRBJ2-3, with TRBD1 as a possible D gene (6 bases). The CDR3 totals 16 residues. Per germline, CDR1 SGHRS and CDR2 YFSETQ. With 0 bases removed from V and 4 bases from J, the gap between germline ends came to 15 bases. The chain's CDR3 is CASSLVTGSTSDTQYF. The DNA of the CDR3 is TGCGCCAGCAGCTTGGTAACAGGGTCAACATCAGATACGCAGTATTTT. The full variable domain, in which reference TRBV5-1 and TRBJ2-3 provide the parts outside the CDR3, is KAGVTQTPRYLIKTRGQQVTLSCSPISGHRSVSWYQQTPGQGLQFLFEYFSETQRNKGNFPGRFSGRQFSNSRSEMNVSTLELGDSALYLCASSLVTGSTSDTQYFGPGTRLTVL.

This clone was observed once. The chain carries TRBV7-2 and TRBJ2-3; 12 nucleotides align to TRBD2. The CDR3 has 15 residues. Germline CDR1 SGHTA, CDR2 FQGNSA. Losses at the gene ends were 2 bases for V and 4 bases for J; bases not matched to a gene: 1. The DNA of the CDR3 is TGTGCCAGCAGCTTACTAGCGGGAGGGGCAGATACGCAGTATTTT. Protein product: CASSLLAGGADTQYF.

The J gene is TRBJ2-1, the V gene TRBV4-1; weak D call: TRBD2 (6 bases). Germline values: CDR1 MGHRA, CDR2 YSYEKL. The CDR3 covers 16 residues. V shed 4 bases and J shed 4 bases, with 17 bases lying between them. The CDR3 DNA reads TGCGCCAGCAGCCGCCCGGAGGGCGGAGGATACAATGAGCAGTTCTTC. The encoded protein is CASSRPEGGGYNEQFF.

This chain uses TRBV18 with TRBJ2-5; D call uncertain. The germline V and J ends were trimmed by 0 bases and 2 bases, with 7 bases remaining between them. CDR1 KGHSH and CDR2 LQKENI come from the germline V gene. This CDR3 is built from 14 residues. The CDR3 region has the DNA TGTGCCAGCTCACCACCGGCTCCACAAGAGACCCAGTACTTC. Translation gives CASSPPAPQETQYF.

The gene calls are TRBV4-3 and TRBJ2-1, with 7 positions matching TRBD2. The germline V gene encodes CDR1 LGHNA and CDR2 YSLEER. The CDR3 has 17 residues. V lost 2 bases and J lost 2; bases outside the gene matches: 9. The CDR3 loop reads CASSQHGGSDTYNEQFF. The CDR3 bases are TGCGCCAGCAGCCAACATGGCGGGAGTGACACCTACAATGAGCAGTTCTTC.